A single sample gave rise to the 5 T cell receptor beta chains below, sequenced in a study of blood T cell repertoires in COVID-19. Sequencing used immunoSEQ multiplex PCR; TCRdb keeps in-frame clones, though not all of them. The table records 200,000 to 300,000 clones, 87% of them present only once. Specimen: peripheral blood. Receptor source: a woman aged 40 to 55 who had recovered from COVID-19.

The sample holds one count of this clone. The chain couples TRBV10-3 to TRBJ1-2, with 9 positions matching TRBD1. The length of the CDR3 is 13 residues. Germline V gene data show CDR1 as ENHRY and CDR2 as SYGVKD. Trimming at V came to 11 bases and at J to 10 bases, leaving 14 bases not matched to a gene. CDR3 in amino acids: CAVGRQGETDYTF. The CDR3 DNA is TGTGCCGTCGGACGACAGGGGGAAACCGACTACACCTTC.

The rearrangement uses TRBV5-4 and TRBJ1-6; 9 nucleotides match TRBD1. Trimming removed 4 bases from V and 13 bases from J; junction bases left unmatched: 9. Germline V gene sequence: CDR1 SGHNT, CDR2 YYREEE (reference sequence). This CDR3 spans 14 amino acids. The CDR3, as DNA: TGTGCCAGCAGCGCGGGACAGGGTCGGTCTCCCCTCCACTTT. Its translation is CASSAGQGRSPLHF.

V is TRBV7-9 and J is TRBJ2-7, with 8 nucleotides matching TRBD1. With 5 bases clipped from V and 1 base from J, the junction kept 10 bases outside the gene matches. CDR1 and CDR2 from the germline V gene are SEHNR and FQNEAQ (reference sequence). CDR3 length equals 16 residues. The CDR3 sequence is CASSPRQGFGSYEQYF. The CDR3 region has the DNA TGTGCCAGCAGCCCCAGACAGGGGTTTGGATCCTACGAGCAGTACTTC.

The V and J genes are TRBV10-3 and TRBJ1-2, with D tentatively TRBD1 (6 bases). The germline V gene has CDR1 ENHRY and CDR2 SYGVKD. The germline V and J ends were trimmed by 7 bases and 4 bases, with 19 bases remaining between them. The CDR3 consists of 15 residues. CDR3 sequence (DNA): TGTGCCATCAACCCTCACGGACAGTACGCCTATGGCTACACCTTC. Translating it yields CAINPHGQYAYGYTF.

This clone was counted between two and nine times. The chain couples TRBV19 to TRBJ2-7, with TRBD1 as a possible D gene (6 bases). Trimming removed 6 bases at V and 0 bases at J, with 24 bases between. The CDR3 runs 18 residues. Germline V gene lookup returns CDR1 LNHDA and CDR2 SQIVND (reference sequence). CDR3 protein: CASSPGGRHATGSYEQYF. Here the CDR3 DNA reads TGTGCCAGTAGCCCTGGGGGCCGGCACGCGACCGGCTCCTACGAGCAGTACTTC.